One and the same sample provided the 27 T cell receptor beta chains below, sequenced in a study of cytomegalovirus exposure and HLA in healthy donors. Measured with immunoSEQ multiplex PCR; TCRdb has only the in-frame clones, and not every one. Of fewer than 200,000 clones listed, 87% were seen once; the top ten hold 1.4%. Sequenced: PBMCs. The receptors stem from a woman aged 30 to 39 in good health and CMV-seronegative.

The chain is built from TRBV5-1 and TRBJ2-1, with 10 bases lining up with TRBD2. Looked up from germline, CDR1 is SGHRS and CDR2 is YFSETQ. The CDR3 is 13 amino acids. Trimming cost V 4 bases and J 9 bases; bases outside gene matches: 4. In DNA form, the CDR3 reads TGCGCCAGCAGCCAGGGACTAGCGCTTGAGCAGTTCTTC. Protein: CASSQGLALEQFF.

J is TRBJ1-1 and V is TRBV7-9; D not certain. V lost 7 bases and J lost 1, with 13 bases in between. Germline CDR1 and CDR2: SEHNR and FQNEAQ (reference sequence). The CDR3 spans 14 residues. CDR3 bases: TGTGCCAGCATCCCCTGGCCCCAGAACACTGAAGCTTTCTTT. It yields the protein CASIPWPQNTEAFF.

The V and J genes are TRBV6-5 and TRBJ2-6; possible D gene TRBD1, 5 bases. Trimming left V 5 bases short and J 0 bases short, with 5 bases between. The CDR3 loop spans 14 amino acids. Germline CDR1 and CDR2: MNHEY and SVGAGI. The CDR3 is CASSGASGANVLTF. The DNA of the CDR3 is TGTGCCAGCAGTGGGGCCTCTGGGGCCAACGTCCTGACTTTC.

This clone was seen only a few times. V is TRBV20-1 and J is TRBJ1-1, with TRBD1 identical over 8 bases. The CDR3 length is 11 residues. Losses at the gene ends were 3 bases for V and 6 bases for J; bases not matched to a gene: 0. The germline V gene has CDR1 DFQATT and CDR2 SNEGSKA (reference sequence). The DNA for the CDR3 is TGCAGTGCTAGGACAGGGGCTGAAGCTTTCTTT. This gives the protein CSARTGAEAFF.

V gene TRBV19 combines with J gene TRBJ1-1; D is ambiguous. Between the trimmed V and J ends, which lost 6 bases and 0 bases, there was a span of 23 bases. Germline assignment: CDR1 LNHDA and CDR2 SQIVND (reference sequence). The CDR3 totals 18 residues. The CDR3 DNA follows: TGTGCCAGTAGAACAAGAGCAGGCCGCCTAAGTATGAACACTGAAGCTTTCTTT. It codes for CASRTRAGRLSMNTEAFF.

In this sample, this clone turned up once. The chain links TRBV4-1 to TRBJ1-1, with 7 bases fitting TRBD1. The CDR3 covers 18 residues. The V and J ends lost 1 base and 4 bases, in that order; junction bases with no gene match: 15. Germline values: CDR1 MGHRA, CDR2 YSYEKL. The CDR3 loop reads CASSQAETGRVFTTEAFF. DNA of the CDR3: TGCGCCAGCAGCCAAGCAGAGACAGGGCGAGTTTTCACCACTGAAGCTTTCTTT.

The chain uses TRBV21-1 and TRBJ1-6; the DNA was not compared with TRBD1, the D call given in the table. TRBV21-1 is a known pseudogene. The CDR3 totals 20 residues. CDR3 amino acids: CASSKALSRQHKTYNSPLHF. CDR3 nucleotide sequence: TGTGCCAGCAGCAAAGCCCTCTCAAGACAGCACAAGACCTATAATTCACCCCTCCACTTT.

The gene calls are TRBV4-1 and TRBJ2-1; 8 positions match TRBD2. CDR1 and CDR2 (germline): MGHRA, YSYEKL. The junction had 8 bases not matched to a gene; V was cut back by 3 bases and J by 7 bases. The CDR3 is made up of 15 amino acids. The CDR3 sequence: CASSQNSGALNEQFF. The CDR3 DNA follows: TGCGCCAGCAGCCAGAATAGCGGGGCCTTGAATGAGCAGTTCTTC.

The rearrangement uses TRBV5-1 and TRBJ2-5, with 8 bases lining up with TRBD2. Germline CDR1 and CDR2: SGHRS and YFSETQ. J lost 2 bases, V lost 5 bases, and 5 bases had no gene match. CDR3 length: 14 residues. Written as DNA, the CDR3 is TGCGCCAGCAGTGGCGGGGGGATACAAGAGACCCAGTACTTC. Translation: CASSGGGIQETQYF.

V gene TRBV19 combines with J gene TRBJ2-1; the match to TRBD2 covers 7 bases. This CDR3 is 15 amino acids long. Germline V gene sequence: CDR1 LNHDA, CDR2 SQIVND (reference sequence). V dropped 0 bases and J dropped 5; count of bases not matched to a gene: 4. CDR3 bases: TGTGCCAGTAGTATAGAGCGGGGGTTAAACAATGAGCAGTTCTTC. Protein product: CASSIERGLNNEQFF. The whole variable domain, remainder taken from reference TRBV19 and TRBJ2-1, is DGGITQSPKYLFRKEGQNVTLSCEQNLNHDAMYWYRQDPGQGLRLIYYSQIVNDFQKGDIAEGYSVSREKKESFPLTVTSAQKNPTAFYLCASSIERGLNNEQFFGPGTRLTVL.

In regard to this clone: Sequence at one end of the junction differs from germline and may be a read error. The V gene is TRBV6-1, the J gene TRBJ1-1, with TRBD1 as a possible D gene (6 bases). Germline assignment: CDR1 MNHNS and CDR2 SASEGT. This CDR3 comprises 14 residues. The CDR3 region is CASREGGENTEAFF. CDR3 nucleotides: TGTGCCAGCAGAGAAGGGGGGGAGAACACTGAAGCTTTCTTT.

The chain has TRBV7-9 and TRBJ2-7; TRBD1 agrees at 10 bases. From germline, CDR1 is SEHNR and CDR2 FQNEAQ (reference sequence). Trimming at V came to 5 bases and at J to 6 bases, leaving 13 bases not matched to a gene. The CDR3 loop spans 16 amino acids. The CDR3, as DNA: TGTGCCAGCAGCATCTACCGGGACAGGGGTTTAGGCGAGCAGTACTTC. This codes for CASSIYRDRGLGEQYF.

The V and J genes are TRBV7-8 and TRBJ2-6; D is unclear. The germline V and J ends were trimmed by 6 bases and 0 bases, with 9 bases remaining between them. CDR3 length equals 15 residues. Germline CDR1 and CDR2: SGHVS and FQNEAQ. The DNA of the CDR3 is TGTGCCAGCAGGAACAGTAACTCTGGGGCCAACGTCCTGACTTTC. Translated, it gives CASRNSNSGANVLTF.

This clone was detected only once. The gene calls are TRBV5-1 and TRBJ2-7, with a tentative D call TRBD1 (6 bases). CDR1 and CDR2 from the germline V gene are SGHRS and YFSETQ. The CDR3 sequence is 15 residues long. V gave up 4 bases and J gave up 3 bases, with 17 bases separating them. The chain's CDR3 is CASSQYTGPGYEQYF. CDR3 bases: TGCGCCAGCAGCCAATATACAGGGCCAGGCTACGAGCAGTACTTC.

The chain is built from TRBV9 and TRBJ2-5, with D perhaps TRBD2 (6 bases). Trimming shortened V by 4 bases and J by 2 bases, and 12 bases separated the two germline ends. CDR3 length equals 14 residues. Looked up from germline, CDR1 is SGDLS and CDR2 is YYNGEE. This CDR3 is CASSPWDFQETQYF. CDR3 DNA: TGTGCCAGCAGCCCCTGGGACTTTCAAGAGACCCAGTACTTC.

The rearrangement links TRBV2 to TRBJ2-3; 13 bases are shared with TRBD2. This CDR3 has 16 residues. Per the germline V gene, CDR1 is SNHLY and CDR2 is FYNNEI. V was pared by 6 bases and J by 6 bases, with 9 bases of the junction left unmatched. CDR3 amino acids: CASSTTSGGAGDTQYF. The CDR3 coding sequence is TGTGCCAGCAGCACCACTAGCGGGGGGGCCGGGGATACGCAGTATTTT.

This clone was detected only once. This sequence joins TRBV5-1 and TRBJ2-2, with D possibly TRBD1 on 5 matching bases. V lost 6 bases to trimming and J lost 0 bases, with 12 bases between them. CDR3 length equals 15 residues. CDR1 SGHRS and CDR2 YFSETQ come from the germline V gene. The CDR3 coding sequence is TGCGCCAGCACCCGCGGCAGGGCGAACACCGGGGAGCTGTTTTTT. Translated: CASTRGRANTGELFF.

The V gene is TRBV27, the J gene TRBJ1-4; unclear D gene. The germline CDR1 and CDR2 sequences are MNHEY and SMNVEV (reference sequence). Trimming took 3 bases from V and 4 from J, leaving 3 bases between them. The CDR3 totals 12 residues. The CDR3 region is CASSFHNEKLFF. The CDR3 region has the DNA TGTGCCAGCAGTTTTCATAATGAAAAACTGTTTTTT.

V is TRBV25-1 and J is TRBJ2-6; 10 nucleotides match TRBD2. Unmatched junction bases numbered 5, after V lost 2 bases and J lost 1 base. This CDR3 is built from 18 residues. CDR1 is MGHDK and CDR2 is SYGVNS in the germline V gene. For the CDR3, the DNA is TGTGCCAGCAGTGAAAGCTTAGCGGGGGGATCTGGGGCCAACGTCCTGACTTTC. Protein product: CASSESLAGGSGANVLTF.

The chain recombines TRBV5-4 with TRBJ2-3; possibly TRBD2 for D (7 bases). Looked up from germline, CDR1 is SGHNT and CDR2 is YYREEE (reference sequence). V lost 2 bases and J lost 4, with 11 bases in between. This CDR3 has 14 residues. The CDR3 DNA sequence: TGTGCCAGCAGCTTTGGGGGGGCGGCAGATACGCAGTATTTT. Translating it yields CASSFGGAADTQYF.

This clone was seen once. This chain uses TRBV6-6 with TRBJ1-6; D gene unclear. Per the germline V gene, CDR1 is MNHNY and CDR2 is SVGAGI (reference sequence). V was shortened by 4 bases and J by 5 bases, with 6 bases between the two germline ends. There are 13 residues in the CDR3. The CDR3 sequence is CASSLNNNSPLHF. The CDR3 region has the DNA TGTGCCAGCAGTTTGAACAATAATTCACCCCTCCACTTT.

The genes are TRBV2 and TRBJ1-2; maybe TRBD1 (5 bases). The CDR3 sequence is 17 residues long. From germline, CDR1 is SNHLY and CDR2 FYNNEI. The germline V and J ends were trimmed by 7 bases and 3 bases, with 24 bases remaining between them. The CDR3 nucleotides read TGTGCCAGCATAGGTCAACAAGGGGCCGGATTAGACTATGGCTACACCTTC. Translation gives CASIGQQGAGLDYGYTF.

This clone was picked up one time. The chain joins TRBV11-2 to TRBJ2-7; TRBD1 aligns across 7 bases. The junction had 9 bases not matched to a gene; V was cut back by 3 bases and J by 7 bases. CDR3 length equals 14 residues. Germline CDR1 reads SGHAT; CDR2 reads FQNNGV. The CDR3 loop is CASSLRAGGLEQYF. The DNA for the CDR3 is TGTGCCAGCAGCTTGAGGGCAGGGGGTCTGGAGCAGTACTTC. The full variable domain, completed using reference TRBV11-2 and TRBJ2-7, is EAGVAQSPRYKIIEKRQSVAFWCNPISGHATLYWYQQILGQGPKLLIQFQNNGVVDDSQLPKDRFSAERLKGVDSTLKIQPAKLEDSAVYLCASSLRAGGLEQYFGPGTRLTVT.

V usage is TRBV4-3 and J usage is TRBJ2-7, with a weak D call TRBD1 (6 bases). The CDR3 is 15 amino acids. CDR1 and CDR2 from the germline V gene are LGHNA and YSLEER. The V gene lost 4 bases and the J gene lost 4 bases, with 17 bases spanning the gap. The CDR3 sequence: CASSLETGLGYEQYF. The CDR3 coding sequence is TGCGCCAGCAGCCTAGAGACAGGACTTGGTTACGAGCAGTACTTC.

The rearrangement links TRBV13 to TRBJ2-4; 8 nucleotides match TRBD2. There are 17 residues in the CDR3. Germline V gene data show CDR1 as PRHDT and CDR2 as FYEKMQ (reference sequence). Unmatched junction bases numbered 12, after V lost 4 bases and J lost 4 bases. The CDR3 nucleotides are TGTGCCAGCAGCTCTCGAGCGGGGGAGTTTACGAAAAACATTCAGTACTTC. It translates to CASSSRAGEFTKNIQYF.

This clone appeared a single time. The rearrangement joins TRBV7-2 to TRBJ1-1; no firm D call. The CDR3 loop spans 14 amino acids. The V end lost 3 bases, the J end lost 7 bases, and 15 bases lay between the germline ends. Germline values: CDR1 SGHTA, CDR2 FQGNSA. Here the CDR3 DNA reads TGTGCCAGCAGCTTTACGACACAAGGACTTGAAGCTTTCTTT. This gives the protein CASSFTTQGLEAFF.

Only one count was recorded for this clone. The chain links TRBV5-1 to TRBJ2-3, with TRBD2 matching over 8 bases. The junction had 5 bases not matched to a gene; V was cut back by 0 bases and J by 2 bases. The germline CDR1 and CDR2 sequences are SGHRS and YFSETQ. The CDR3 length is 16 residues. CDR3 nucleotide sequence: TGCGCCAGCAGCTTGGTGGCGGGGGGCAACACAGATACGCAGTATTTT. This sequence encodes CASSLVAGGNTDTQYF. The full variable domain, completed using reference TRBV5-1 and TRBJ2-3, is KAGVTQTPRYLIKTRGQQVTLSCSPISGHRSVSWYQQTPGQGLQFLFEYFSETQRNKGNFPGRFSGRQFSNSRSEMNVSTLELGDSALYLCASSLVAGGNTDTQYFGPGTRLTVL.